These 32 T cell receptor beta chains share one sample of origin, sequenced in a study of T cell repertoires in cytomegalovirus infection. TCRdb recomputed calls from the reads with MiXCR, one row per CDR3 protein. The table has a few hundred thousand distinct CDR3 sequences, 9% to 9.5% seen once; the top ten hold approximately 4.7%. Sequencing used PBMCs. These receptors all stem from a human donor in good health (CMV status not recorded). Some clones in this sample may be carry-over from other donors' samples.

This clonotype was picked up a small number of times. One junction end disagrees with the germline gene, perhaps due to a read error. The V and J genes are TRBV7-2 and TRBJ2-1; 7 bases are shared with TRBD2. CDR1 and CDR2 from the germline V gene are SGHTA and FQGNSA. This CDR3 has 14 amino acids. In DNA, the CDR3 is TGTGCCAGCAGCCTAGCGGCCCGTTCCTATGAGCAGTTCTTC. It yields the protein CASSLAARSYEQFF.

V is TRBV27 and J is TRBJ1-1, with D perhaps TRBD1 (6 bases). Germline CDR1 reads MNHEY; CDR2 reads SMNVEV (reference sequence). V was trimmed by 5 bases and J by 1 base, leaving 14 bases between them. The CDR3 length is 15 residues. Here the CDR3 reads CASSPHTTGNTEAFF. CDR3 DNA: TGTGCCAGCAGTCCCCACACGACAGGGAACACTGAAGCTTTCTTT.

The chain uses TRBV7-6 and TRBJ2-5; no clear D. Germline V gives CDR1 SGHVS, CDR2 FNYEAQ. Trimming stripped 1 base from V and 2 bases from J, with 11 bases between. CDR3 length equals 15 residues. In DNA, the CDR3 is TGTGCCAGCAGCTTAGGGGCCAGTCGTCAAGAGACCCAGTACTTC. It translates to CASSLGASRQETQYF.

This chain links TRBV28 with TRBJ2-1; 12 nucleotides agree with TRBD2. J lost 7 bases, V lost 3 bases, and 1 base had no gene match. The germline CDR1 and CDR2 sequences are MDHEN and SYDVKM. The CDR3 sequence is 14 residues long. In DNA, the CDR3 is TGTGCCAGCAGTTTTACTAGCGGGAGGAATGAGCAGTTCTTC. It codes for CASSFTSGRNEQFF.

This clonotype was seen more than once but under ten times. V gene TRBV7-2 combines with J gene TRBJ2-3, with a weak D call TRBD2 (7 bases). V was pared by 0 bases and J by 1 base, with 11 bases between. The CDR3 totals 16 residues. The germline V gene has CDR1 SGHTA and CDR2 FQGNSA. The CDR3 loop reads CASSLAWGGRTDTQYF. The CDR3 nucleotides read TGTGCCAGCAGCTTAGCGTGGGGGGGGCGCACAGATACGCAGTATTTT.

This clonotype has a count of ten or more. This chain links TRBV11-2 with TRBJ1-6; 7 bases line up with TRBD1. This CDR3 is built from 17 residues. After removal of 5 bases from V and 2 bases from J, the junction contained 9 bases not matched to a gene. Germline-derived CDR1 and CDR2 are SGHAT and FQNNGV. The CDR3 spells CASSPTTGVTYNSPLHF. CDR3 in DNA: TGTGCCAGCAGCCCTACCACAGGGGTCACCTATAATTCACCCCTCCACTTT.

This clonotype occurred a few times. This CDR3 reads CASSQTSGRSGSGELFF. As DNA, the CDR3 is TGTGCCAGCAGCCAAACTAGCGGGAGAAGTGGTAGCGGGGAGCTGTTTTTT. The chain has TRBV4-2 and TRBJ2-2; 11 bases match TRBD2. Germline CDR1 reads LGHNA; CDR2 reads YNFKEQ. CDR3 size: 17 residues. The V gene end was trimmed by 2 bases and the J gene end by 7 bases; junction bases not matched to a gene: 9.

This clonotype has just a few counts. Just one base apart from a much larger clone, this may be a read error. The chain links TRBV7-9 to TRBJ1-1; weak D call: TRBD1 (5 bases). The germline CDR1 and CDR2 sequences are SEHNR and FQNEAQ (reference sequence). The V gene lost 2 bases and the J gene lost 3 bases, with 7 bases spanning the gap. CDR3 length: 13 residues. CDR3 bases: TGTGCCAGCAGCTTACCGGGGGACACTGAAGCTTTCTTT. Translating it yields CASSLPGDTEAFF.

The chain couples TRBV15 to TRBJ2-2, with D perhaps matching TRBD2 (6 bases). CDR1 and CDR2 (germline): LNHNV, YYDKDF (reference sequence). Trimming shortened V by 5 bases and J by 4 bases, and 14 bases separated the two germline ends. The CDR3 extends over 15 amino acids. The CDR3 sequence: CATSRGTGATGELFF. Here the CDR3 DNA reads TGTGCCACCAGCCGAGGGACTGGGGCCACCGGGGAGCTGTTTTTT. The variable domain in full, completed from reference TRBV15 and TRBJ2-2, reads DAMVIQNPRYQVTQFGKPVTLSCSQTLNHNVMYWYQQKSSQAPKLLFHYYDKDFNNEADTPDNFQSRRPNTSFCFLDIRSPGLGDTAMYLCATSRGTGATGELFFGEGSRLTVL.

This clonotype was recorded at least ten times. This sequence joins TRBV7-8 and TRBJ1-1; D call uncertain. Germline values: CDR1 SGHVS, CDR2 FQNEAQ. V lost 2 bases and J lost 6, with 16 bases in between. This CDR3 has 15 amino acids. CDR3 region: CASSLILSPVSEAFF. For the CDR3, the DNA is TGTGCCAGCAGCTTAATTCTGAGCCCAGTCTCTGAAGCTTTCTTT.

V and J are TRBV6-2 or TRBV6-3 and TRBJ2-2; D is unresolved. Germline values: CDR1 MNHEY, CDR2 SVGEGT. The CDR3 length is 15 residues. In DNA, the CDR3 is TGTTCCCGCAGTTCTCCCAGGTCGAACACCGGGGAGCTGTTTTTT. Translated, it gives CSRSSPRSNTGELFF.

The chain combines TRBV6-1 with TRBJ2-7, with 9 bases matching TRBD1. The CDR3 sequence is 15 residues long. CDR1 is MNHNS, CDR2 SASEGT, per germline. The V and J ends lost 5 bases and 5 bases, in that order; junction bases with no gene match: 10. CDR3 amino acids: CASSYSGTGQHEQYF. CDR3 DNA sequence: TGTGCCAGCAGTTACTCAGGGACAGGGCAACACGAGCAGTACTTC.

This chain joins TRBV27 and TRBJ2-1, with 9 bases aligning to TRBD2. Germline V gene sequence: CDR1 MNHEY, CDR2 SMNVEV (reference sequence). The CDR3 runs to 16 residues. With 2 bases clipped from V and 8 bases from J, the junction kept 10 bases outside the gene matches. The CDR3 loop is CASSLKGISGSYEQFF. DNA for the CDR3: TGTGCCAGCAGTTTAAAGGGGATTAGCGGGAGCTATGAGCAGTTCTTC.

This clonotype was counted at least ten times. The J gene is TRBJ1-2, the V gene TRBV2; 9 nucleotides match TRBD1. The V gene's germline CDR1 is SNHLY and CDR2 FYNNEI. The ends lost 7 bases at V and 7 bases at J; junction bases unmatched: 7. The CDR3 loop spans 13 amino acids. CDR3 in amino acids: CASKLQGAGGYTF. The CDR3 coding sequence is TGTGCCAGCAAATTACAGGGGGCCGGTGGCTACACCTTC.

The V and J genes are TRBV28 and TRBJ2-7; D could derive from TRBD1 or TRBD2 (5 bases each). The CDR3 runs 15 residues. Per germline, CDR1 MDHEN and CDR2 SYDVKM. Trimming shortened V by 6 bases and J by 1 base, and 16 bases separated the two germline ends. The CDR3 DNA is TGTGCCAGCAGCCCGGCAGGGACCGGGTCCTACGAGCAGTACTTC. Its translation is CASSPAGTGSYEQYF.

This clonotype was found many times. The rearrangement links TRBV5-6 to TRBJ2-7; 15 nucleotides match TRBD2. Trimming took 1 base from V and 6 from J; bases not matched to a gene: 5. Per germline, CDR1 SGHDT and CDR2 YYEEEE. CDR3 length: 16 residues. CDR3 DNA: TGTGCCAGCAGCTTGAAGGGGACTAGCGGGAGGCGCGAGCAGTACTTC. Translating gives CASSLKGTSGRREQYF.

In its sample, this clonotype is medium-sized. The chain uses TRBV7-2 and TRBJ2-1; D gene uncertain. CDR1 is SGHTA and CDR2 is FQGNSA in the germline V gene. Trimming left V 1 base short and J 4 bases short, with 14 bases between. The CDR3 covers 16 residues. CDR3 sequence: CASSLGTTHTYNEQFF. The CDR3, as DNA: TGTGCCAGCAGCTTAGGGACCACCCACACTTACAATGAGCAGTTCTTC.

In its sample, this clonotype was seen many times. V is TRBV25-1 and J is TRBJ2-1, with TRBD2 matching 11 bases. The CDR3 totals 21 residues. Germline V gene sequence: CDR1 MGHDK, CDR2 SYGVNS. Losses at the gene ends were 5 bases for V and 3 bases for J; bases not matched to a gene: 21. This chain's CDR3 is CASSQEGAGTQGLADYNEQFF. The CDR3 DNA follows: TGTGCCAGCAGTCAAGAGGGAGCCGGGACCCAGGGACTAGCGGACTACAATGAGCAGTTCTTC.

This clonotype showed up many times. This chain uses TRBV7-9 with TRBJ1-1; D call uncertain. Trimming removed 8 bases from V and 4 bases from J, with 11 bases in between. The CDR3 has 12 residues. CDR1 is SEHNR and CDR2 is FQNEAQ in the germline V gene (reference sequence). CDR3 nucleotide sequence: TGTGCCAGCGAATGGCTCGGCACTGAAGCTTTCTTT. Its translation: CASEWLGTEAFF.

This clonotype came up many times. The chain employs TRBV7-2 and TRBJ1-1, with TRBD1 matching over 8 bases. V lost 1 base and J lost 8; bases outside the gene matches: 12. This CDR3 comprises 16 residues. Germline-derived CDR1 and CDR2 are SGHTA and FQGNSA. The DNA for the CDR3 is TGTGCCAGCAGCTTAGGAGGGGCAGGGGGCGCGAGGGAAGCTTTCTTT. The encoded protein is CASSLGGAGGAREAFF.

The chain has TRBV9 and TRBJ1-4; D gene unclear. The CDR3 is made up of 14 amino acids. Germline assignment: CDR1 SGDLS and CDR2 YYNGEE. V lost 5 bases and J 8 bases, leaving 16 bases between the germline ends. The CDR3 region has the DNA TGTGCCAGCAGTCCTCCGGGAAGTCACGAAAAACTGTTTTTT. This translates into CASSPPGSHEKLFF.

In this sample, this clonotype turned up many times. The V and J genes are TRBV20-1 and TRBJ2-7; D possibly matches TRBD1 or TRBD2 (7 bases each). This CDR3 has 16 residues. V dropped 3 bases and J dropped 4 bases, with 22 bases sitting between them. The germline gives CDR1 DFQATT, CDR2 SNEGSKA (reference sequence). CDR3 sequence (DNA): TGCAGTGCTAGGGCCCCGAACAGGGGAGGGTGGTACGAGCAGTACTTC. It translates to CSARAPNRGGWYEQYF.

The rearrangement links TRBV19 to TRBJ2-1; TRBD2 might be the D (6 bases). CDR1 and CDR2 from the germline V gene are LNHDA and SQIVND (reference sequence). V was clipped by 5 bases and J by 8 bases, with 22 bases between them. The CDR3 has 16 residues. CDR3 in DNA: TGTGCCAGTAGTCCCCAGGGACTTCATTTGGCGGATGAGCAGTTCTTC. Translation gives CASSPQGLHLADEQFF.

This clonotype was seen at least ten times. This rearrangement joins TRBV7-2 to TRBJ2-7; D might be TRBD1 (5 bases). V gave up 4 bases and J gave up 3 bases, with 7 bases separating them. Germline loops: CDR1 SGHTA, CDR2 FQGNSA. CDR3 length: 12 residues. CDR3 sequence (DNA): TGTGCCAGCAGCTCAGGGCTCTACGAGCAGTACTTC. It yields the protein CASSSGLYEQYF.

The V and J genes are TRBV6-8 and TRBJ1-4; a possible D gene is TRBD1 (5 bases). Looked up from germline, CDR1 is MNHGY and CDR2 is SAAAGT. Trimming left V 10 bases short and J 3 bases short, with 18 bases between. CDR3 size: 15 residues. The CDR3 sequence is CATRRSRGPNEKLFF. The CDR3 DNA sequence: TGTGCCACCCGACGCAGCCGGGGACCTAATGAAAAACTGTTTTTT.

This clonotype was picked up many times. The chain uses TRBV28 and TRBJ2-5; 7 bases fit TRBD1. There are 14 residues in the CDR3. After removal of 6 bases from V and 4 bases from J, the junction contained 8 bases not matched to a gene. Germline V lookup: CDR1 MDHEN, CDR2 SYDVKM. For the CDR3, the DNA is TGTGCCAGCAGCCGAGGGCCAGGGGGAGAGACCCAGTACTTC. It translates to CASSRGPGGETQYF.

The chain employs TRBV6-1 and TRBJ2-3; 13 positions agree with TRBD2. Germline CDR1 MNHNS, CDR2 SASEGT. The CDR3 length is 17 residues. J gave up 4 bases and V 3 bases, and 7 bases lay outside the gene matches. In DNA form, the CDR3 reads TGTGCCAGCAGTGATTTTCGGACTAGCGGGAGTTCAGATACGCAGTATTTT. Amino acids: CASSDFRTSGSSDTQYF.

For this clonotype: A read error may explain this, as a much larger clone is one base away. V is TRBV6-1 and J is TRBJ2-7; a weak D match, TRBD2 (5 bases). CDR1 MNHNS and CDR2 SASEGT come from the germline V gene. The CDR3 length is 15 residues. The V gene lost 4 bases and the J gene lost 2 bases, with 15 bases spanning the gap. In nucleotides, the CDR3 is TGTGCCAGCAGTGCCACCGGGATAGGGACCTACGAGCAGTACTTC. Its translation: CASSATGIGTYEQYF.

This clonotype was detected ten times or more. This rearrangement joins TRBV7-2 to TRBJ1-1; 9 bases are a match to TRBD1. J lost 1 base, V lost 5 bases, and 11 bases had no gene match. The CDR3 spans 17 residues. Looked up from germline, CDR1 is SGHTA and CDR2 is FQGNSA. CDR3 coding DNA: TGTGCCAGCAGCCTAACTGCTATGGGACAGGGGAACACTGAAGCTTTCTTT. Protein: CASSLTAMGQGNTEAFF.

This clonotype was found a few times. The CDR3 here is CASRPQTGFRYGYTF. The CDR3 coding sequence is TGTGCCAGCAGACCTCAGACAGGGTTCCGCTATGGCTACACCTTC. V is TRBV7-4 and J is TRBJ1-2; 7 positions match TRBD1. Germline V CDR1 and CDR2: SGHVT, SQSDAQ. Trimming cost V 6 bases and J 4 bases; bases outside gene matches: 11. The CDR3 covers 15 residues.

The chain carries TRBV24-1 and TRBJ2-1; TRBD1 is a possible D gene (5 bases). Trimming pared 3 bases from V and 6 bases from J, leaving 8 bases between. Germline values: CDR1 KGHDR, CDR2 SFDVKD. This CDR3 is built from 13 residues. The CDR3 region has the DNA TGTGCCACCAGTGATACAGGTTCCAATGAGCAGTTCTTC. Its protein is CATSDTGSNEQFF.

This clonotype turned up a few times. The chain is built from TRBV12-3 or TRBV12-4 and TRBJ2-7; 9 bases map to TRBD1. Losses at the gene ends were 6 bases for V and 4 bases for J; bases not matched to a gene: 4. The CDR3 is 13 residues long. This CDR3 reads CASRRQGVYEQYF. CDR3 DNA: TGTGCCAGCAGGAGACAGGGGGTATACGAGCAGTACTTC.